This is a list of T cell receptor beta chains from one sample in a study of CD8 T cells in Susac syndrome. TCRdb redid the calling of the immunoSEQ multiplex PCR reads with MiXCR, one entry per CDR3 protein. Of a few hundred thousand distinct CDR3 sequences listed, 95% are singletons. The sequenced sample consisted of CD4+ T cells from PBMCs. These receptors originate from a human donor with multiple sclerosis. CDR3s include the opening cysteine and the closing phenylalanine or tryptophan. A D gene is named only where the DNA matches it firmly. The size entry is marked missing in some rows and otherwise reads once, few, many or a size class.

CDR3nt	CDR3aa	v_gene	j_gene	len	d_gene	abundance
TGTGCCAGCAGCTTAGGAGCGCGGGAGGGCCGGGAGACCCAGTACTTC	CASSLGAREGRETQYF	TRBV7-6	TRBJ2-5	16	TRBD2	-
TGTGCCAGCGGTCGGGAGGGTTCCAATCAGCCCCAGCATTTT	CASGREGSNQPQHF	TRBV2	TRBJ1-5	14	-	-
TGCAGCGTTGGTGGGGGGTTCCTTGACGAGCAGTACTTC	CSVGGGFLDEQYF	TRBV29-1	TRBJ2-7	13	-	-
TGCAGCGTTCTGAGGGACAGGGGGTGGTACGAGCAGTACTTC	CSVLRDRGWYEQYF	TRBV29-1	TRBJ2-7	14	TRBD1	once
TGTGCCAGCAGCACTAGCGGGAGGGATTACAATGAGCAGTTCTTC	CASSTSGRDYNEQFF	TRBV6-5	TRBJ2-1	15	TRBD2	-
TGCAGTGCTAGGCCCCTCGGGACTAGCGAAACCTACGAGCAGTACTTC	CSARPLGTSETYEQYF	TRBV20-1	TRBJ2-7	16	TRBD2	-
TGTGCCACCAGGGATGGATGGAACGGGGAGCTGTTTTTT	CATRDGWNGELFF	TRBV24-1	TRBJ2-2	13	-	-
TGTGCCGGCCGTAGCGGGAGGCTAACTCCCGAGCAGTACTTC	CAGRSGRLTPEQYF	TRBV30	TRBJ2-7	14	TRBD2	-
TGCGCCAGCAGCTTGGGTCAGACCCAAGAGACCCAGTACTTC	CASSLGQTQETQYF	TRBV5-1	TRBJ2-5	14	-	-
TGCAGCGTTGAATTGTGGTCGGGGACTAGCGGGAGGAGAGGGGAGACCCAGTACTTC	CSVELWSGTSGRRGETQYF	TRBV29-1	TRBJ2-5	19	TRBD2	-
TGTGCCAGCAGCGTATCGAGCGGGGGAGATACGCAGTATTTT	CASSVSSGGDTQYF	TRBV9	TRBJ2-3	14	TRBD2	-
TGCGCCAGCAGCCCTGGACAGGGTCGATGGGAGACCCAGTACTTC	CASSPGQGRWETQYF	TRBV4-1	TRBJ2-5	15	TRBD1	-
TGCGCCAGCAGCCAAGACGCCAGGGTGGCAACTAATGAAAAACTGTTTTTT	CASSQDARVATNEKLFF	TRBV4-1	TRBJ1-4	17	-	-
TGTGCTAGTGGTTTGGCATATGGCTACACCTTC	CASGLAYGYTF	TRBV12-5	TRBJ1-2	11	-	-
TGTGCCAGCGGGGGCTACACCTTC	CASGGYTF	TRBV28	TRBJ1-2	8	-	-
TGCGCCAGCAGCCAAGTGGCAGGGGCGAGCAATCAGCCCCAGCATTTT	CASSQVAGASNQPQHF	TRBV4-1	TRBJ1-5	16	-	-
TGCAGTGCCCTGGCGGGAGGGCCAGTCCACGAGCAGTACTTC	CSALAGGPVHEQYF	TRBV20-1	TRBJ2-7	14	TRBD2	-
TGTGCCAGCAGTGGCGTTATGGAGCAGTACTTC	CASSGVMEQYF	TRBV25-1	TRBJ2-7	11	-	-
TGCAGCGTTGGGGCTGGCACAGATACGCAGTATTTT	CSVGAGTDTQYF	TRBV29-1	TRBJ2-3	12	-	-
TGTGCCAGCAGCTTATCCACAGCCAACGTCCTGACTTTC	CASSLSTANVLTF	TRBV7-2	TRBJ2-6	13	-	-
TGTGCCCAGGGGAGGGGGACCACCTACGAGCAGTACTTC	CAQGRGTTYEQYF	TRBV30	TRBJ2-7	13	-	-
TGCGCCAGCAGCCCCGGGGGACACAGCACAGATACGCAGTATTTT	CASSPGGHSTDTQYF	TRBV5-1	TRBJ2-3	15	-	-
TGCAGCGTTGAGACAGGGGACGGCTATGGCTACACCTTC	CSVETGDGYGYTF	TRBV29-1	TRBJ1-2	13	TRBD1	-
TGTGCCAGCAGCCTTTTAGACACAGATACGCAGTATTTT	CASSLLDTDTQYF	TRBV3-1	TRBJ2-3	13	-	-